This is a list of T cell receptor beta chains from one sample in a study of blood T cell repertoires in COVID-19. This table comes from immunoSEQ multiplex PCR, and its TCRdb copy is limited to in-frame clones, with some not included. The sample holds about 200,000 clones; approximately 84% are singletons and the top ten take around 6.9%. Material: peripheral blood. The source of these receptors is a human donor with acute or convalescent COVID-19. The donor label of this sample is uncertain. Each CDR3 is given with its conserved first and last residue. Fields, in order: J gene, V gene, clone size, D gene, CDR3 DNA, CDR3 protein. D genes are given only for firm matches. The size entry is marked missing in some rows and otherwise reads once, few, many or a size class.

j_call: TRBJ2-3; v_call: TRBV7-3; clone_size: NA; d_call: TRBD2; cdr3_nt: TGTGCCAGCAGCGCCCGGGGGGACACAGATACGCAGTATTTT; cdr3_aa: CASSARGDTDTQYF
j_call: TRBJ1-1; v_call: TRBV7-9; clone_size: NA; d_call: NA; cdr3_nt: TGTGCCAGCAGTCATTCTGCCCCCGGGGAAGCTTTCTTT; cdr3_aa: CASSHSAPGEAFF
j_call: TRBJ1-5; v_call: TRBV27; clone_size: NA; d_call: NA; cdr3_nt: TGTGCCAGCACCCGCACGGGACTTAGCAATCAGCCCCAGCATTTT; cdr3_aa: CASTRTGLSNQPQHF
j_call: TRBJ1-1; v_call: TRBV7-9; clone_size: once; d_call: NA; cdr3_nt: TGTGCCAGCAGCTTACTGGCACCTCTGAGGGAAGCTTTCTTT; cdr3_aa: CASSLLAPLREAFF
j_call: TRBJ2-1; v_call: TRBV19; clone_size: few; d_call: NA; cdr3_nt: TGTGCCAGTAGTAAGGCGGTCCTAACCTACAATGAGCAGTTCTTC; cdr3_aa: CASSKAVLTYNEQFF
j_call: TRBJ2-7; v_call: TRBV9; clone_size: NA; d_call: TRBD1; cdr3_nt: TGTGCCAGCAGCGTAGCCCGGACAGGGGTCGGTGAGCAGTACTTC; cdr3_aa: CASSVARTGVGEQYF
j_call: TRBJ1-2; v_call: TRBV19; clone_size: NA; d_call: NA; cdr3_nt: TGTGCCAGTAGTCCGGTTCTAACAGGATTCGACTATGGCTACACCTTC; cdr3_aa: CASSPVLTGFDYGYTF
j_call: TRBJ2-2; v_call: TRBV19; clone_size: NA; d_call: TRBD2; cdr3_nt: TGTGCCAGTAGCCCCACTAGCGGGAGGGTTGTCGCCGGGGAGCTGTTTTTT; cdr3_aa: CASSPTSGRVVAGELFF
j_call: TRBJ1-2; v_call: TRBV6-2/TRBV6-3; clone_size: few; d_call: NA; cdr3_nt: TGTGCCACCAATTACAACAGTGGCTACACCTTC; cdr3_aa: CATNYNSGYTF
j_call: TRBJ1-6; v_call: TRBV7-3; clone_size: NA; d_call: TRBD1; cdr3_nt: TGTGCCAGCAGCACAGGGGTTGATTCACCCCTCCACTTT; cdr3_aa: CASSTGVDSPLHF
j_call: TRBJ2-1; v_call: TRBV6-5; clone_size: NA; d_call: TRBD2; cdr3_nt: TGTGCCAGCAGTTCGGGACTAGCGGGACTGAATGAGCAGTTCTTC; cdr3_aa: CASSSGLAGLNEQFF
j_call: TRBJ1-6; v_call: TRBV2; clone_size: NA; d_call: NA; cdr3_nt: TGTGCCAGCAGTGAAGGACAGAACAATTCACCCCTCCACTTT; cdr3_aa: CASSEGQNNSPLHF
j_call: TRBJ1-1; v_call: TRBV19; clone_size: NA; d_call: NA; cdr3_nt: TGTGCCAGTAGTATAGGGAACAGGCCGGTCACTGAAGCTTTCTTT; cdr3_aa: CASSIGNRPVTEAFF
j_call: TRBJ1-2; v_call: TRBV18; clone_size: NA; d_call: TRBD1; cdr3_nt: TGTGCCAGCTCATTGGTCAGGGGGCCGGTGGGCTACACCTTC; cdr3_aa: CASSLVRGPVGYTF
j_call: TRBJ1-1; v_call: TRBV6-5; clone_size: NA; d_call: TRBD1; cdr3_nt: TGTGCCAGCGGGGGCCTAGGGGGCAAGAACACTGAAGCTTTCTTT; cdr3_aa: CASGGLGGKNTEAFF
j_call: TRBJ2-2; v_call: TRBV14; clone_size: few; d_call: TRBD1; cdr3_nt: TGTGCCAGCAGCCACCTAGGGGGCGCGAACACCGGGGAGCTGTTTTTT; cdr3_aa: CASSHLGGANTGELFF
j_call: TRBJ1-4; v_call: TRBV6-5; clone_size: NA; d_call: TRBD1; cdr3_nt: TGTGCCAGCAGTTACCACACAGGGGGCCGGGAAAAACTGTTTTTT; cdr3_aa: CASSYHTGGREKLFF
j_call: TRBJ2-3; v_call: TRBV19; clone_size: NA; d_call: TRBD1; cdr3_nt: TGTGCCAGTAGTCCCCGACAGGGGGTTAGAGATACGCAGTATTTT; cdr3_aa: CASSPRQGVRDTQYF
j_call: TRBJ1-1; v_call: TRBV18; clone_size: NA; d_call: NA; cdr3_nt: TGTGCCAGCTCACTACGGGAGGTTACTGAAGCTTTCTTT; cdr3_aa: CASSLREVTEAFF
j_call: TRBJ2-7; v_call: TRBV7-9; clone_size: few; d_call: NA; cdr3_nt: TGTGCCAGCAGCGACCAGGCGAAAAGTGGCGAGCAGTACTTC; cdr3_aa: CASSDQAKSGEQYF
j_call: TRBJ1-2; v_call: TRBV9; clone_size: NA; d_call: NA; cdr3_nt: TGTGCCAGCAGCGTAAGGGAGGACGGGGGCTACACCTTC; cdr3_aa: CASSVREDGGYTF
j_call: TRBJ2-2; v_call: TRBV5-1; clone_size: NA; d_call: NA; cdr3_nt: TGCGCCAGCAGCTTGGCCCAGGGTGGCACCGGGGAGCTGTTTTTT; cdr3_aa: CASSLAQGGTGELFF
j_call: TRBJ2-1; v_call: TRBV25-1; clone_size: NA; d_call: NA; cdr3_nt: TGTGCCAGCATCCGGAGCTCCTACAATGAGCAGTTCTTC; cdr3_aa: CASIRSSYNEQFF
j_call: TRBJ1-6; v_call: TRBV7-9; clone_size: once; d_call: TRBD1; cdr3_nt: TGTGCCAGCAGCTTAGCTCCGACAGGGAATTCACCCCTCCACTTT; cdr3_aa: CASSLAPTGNSPLHF
j_call: TRBJ2-7; v_call: TRBV28; clone_size: few; d_call: NA; cdr3_nt: TGTGCCAGCAGTTTGGTCGGTAACGAGCAGTACTTC; cdr3_aa: CASSLVGNEQYF
j_call: TRBJ2-2; v_call: TRBV4-2; clone_size: NA; d_call: TRBD2; cdr3_nt: TGTGCCAGCAGCCAAGGGCACGCGGGAGCCGGGGAGCTGTTTTTT; cdr3_aa: CASSQGHAGAGELFF
j_call: TRBJ1-5; v_call: TRBV7-9; clone_size: NA; d_call: NA; cdr3_nt: TGTGCCAGCAGCTTTGAGGGTCTTAAGCAGCCCCAGCATTTT; cdr3_aa: CASSFEGLKQPQHF
j_call: TRBJ2-1; v_call: TRBV24-1; clone_size: NA; d_call: TRBD1; cdr3_nt: TGTGCCACCAGTGATGGCTCAGGGGGCGCTTCTAATGAGCAGTTCTTC; cdr3_aa: CATSDGSGGASNEQFF
j_call: TRBJ2-7; v_call: TRBV19; clone_size: NA; d_call: NA; cdr3_nt: TGTGCCAGTAGTGCCAGGGGATACGAGCAGTACTTC; cdr3_aa: CASSARGYEQYF
j_call: TRBJ2-3; v_call: TRBV6-5; clone_size: NA; d_call: NA; cdr3_nt: TGTGCCAGCAGCTATTCACTTAGCACAGATACGCAGTATTTT; cdr3_aa: CASSYSLSTDTQYF
j_call: TRBJ2-1; v_call: TRBV11-2; clone_size: NA; d_call: NA; cdr3_nt: TGTGCCAGCAGCTTAGTACGGCTAGGAGGGAATGAGCAGTTCTTC; cdr3_aa: CASSLVRLGGNEQFF
j_call: TRBJ2-1; v_call: TRBV27; clone_size: NA; d_call: NA; cdr3_nt: TGTGCCAGCAGTTTCGACAGACCACGGAAAAGCTCCTACAATGAGCAGTTCTTC; cdr3_aa: CASSFDRPRKSSYNEQFF
j_call: TRBJ2-3; v_call: TRBV7-9; clone_size: NA; d_call: NA; cdr3_nt: TGTGCCAGCAGCCAAGGGGAGGTTTGGGGACTTCTACCCCTCGGGCAGTATTTT; cdr3_aa: CASSQGEVWGLLPLGQYF
j_call: TRBJ2-3; v_call: TRBV19; clone_size: NA; d_call: TRBD2; cdr3_nt: TGTGCCAGTAGTATCAGCCTAGCGGGGGGTAGCACAGATACGCAGTATTTT; cdr3_aa: CASSISLAGGSTDTQYF
j_call: TRBJ2-7; v_call: TRBV10-1; clone_size: NA; d_call: TRBD2; cdr3_nt: TGCGCCAGCAGTGAGTGTGCCGGGACTAGAAATTCCCAGTACTTC; cdr3_aa: CASSECAGTRNSQYF
j_call: TRBJ2-2; v_call: TRBV7-2; clone_size: NA; d_call: TRBD2; cdr3_nt: TGTGCCAGCAGCTTCTCTAGCGGGAGGGTGACCGGGGAGCTGTTTTTT; cdr3_aa: CASSFSSGRVTGELFF
j_call: TRBJ1-1; v_call: TRBV11-2; clone_size: NA; d_call: NA; cdr3_nt: TGTGCCAGCAGCTTAGTATCAGGGAAAACTGAAGCTTTCTTT; cdr3_aa: CASSLVSGKTEAFF
j_call: TRBJ1-2; v_call: TRBV19; clone_size: NA; d_call: TRBD1; cdr3_nt: TGTGCCAGTAGTACCGGGGGACAGAACTATGGCTACACCTTC; cdr3_aa: CASSTGGQNYGYTF
j_call: TRBJ1-3; v_call: TRBV28; clone_size: NA; d_call: NA; cdr3_nt: TGTGCCAGCATCGCGCTCTCTGGAAACACCATATATTTT; cdr3_aa: CASIALSGNTIYF
j_call: TRBJ1-2; v_call: TRBV5-4; clone_size: NA; d_call: NA; cdr3_nt: TGTGCCAGCAGTCGGGAAGCCAACTATGGCTACACCTTC; cdr3_aa: CASSREANYGYTF
j_call: TRBJ1-2; v_call: TRBV6-2/TRBV6-3; clone_size: few; d_call: TRBD1; cdr3_nt: TGTGCCAGCAGTGACCGCCCGGACAGGGGGCCTAATAACTATGGCTACACCTTC; cdr3_aa: CASSDRPDRGPNNYGYTF
j_call: TRBJ2-7; v_call: TRBV6-5; clone_size: NA; d_call: NA; cdr3_nt: TGTGCCAGCAGCACCCAGGGGCCTACCTCCTACGAGCAGTACTTC; cdr3_aa: CASSTQGPTSYEQYF
j_call: TRBJ2-3; v_call: TRBV4-2; clone_size: NA; d_call: TRBD2; cdr3_nt: TGTGCCAGCAGCCAAGCTTTTCGGGAGGCCCTCAAAGATACGCAGTATTTT; cdr3_aa: CASSQAFREALKDTQYF
j_call: TRBJ2-2; v_call: TRBV2; clone_size: NA; d_call: TRBD1; cdr3_nt: TGTGCCAGCAGGAAAGGGACAGCGAACACCGGGGAGCTGTTTTTT; cdr3_aa: CASRKGTANTGELFF
j_call: TRBJ2-5; v_call: TRBV14; clone_size: NA; d_call: NA; cdr3_nt: TGTGCCAGCAGCCAAGGAGGGCGGCTCCAAGAGACCCAGTACTTC; cdr3_aa: CASSQGGRLQETQYF
j_call: TRBJ2-5; v_call: TRBV19; clone_size: NA; d_call: TRBD1; cdr3_nt: TGTGCCAGTAGTAAGGGACAGGGACAAGAGACCCAGTACTTC; cdr3_aa: CASSKGQGQETQYF
j_call: TRBJ2-2; v_call: TRBV5-6; clone_size: NA; d_call: TRBD2; cdr3_nt: TGTGCCAGCAGCTCACCCTGGGCCCGGGAGGTCGGGGAGCTGTTTTTT; cdr3_aa: CASSSPWAREVGELFF
j_call: TRBJ1-1; v_call: TRBV7-9; clone_size: NA; d_call: NA; cdr3_nt: TGTGCCAGCACAAGGGGCCAAAACACTGAAGCTTTCTTT; cdr3_aa: CASTRGQNTEAFF
j_call: TRBJ1-6; v_call: TRBV3-1/TRBV3-2; clone_size: many; d_call: TRBD1; cdr3_nt: TGTGCCAGCAGCCAAGAGTTCACAGGGGGAATTTCACCCCTCCACTTT; cdr3_aa: CASSQEFTGGISPLHF
j_call: TRBJ2-7; v_call: TRBV30; clone_size: NA; d_call: NA; cdr3_nt: TGTGCCTGGAGTGTTTGGGGCTACTACGAGCAGTACTTC; cdr3_aa: CAWSVWGYYEQYF
j_call: TRBJ1-1; v_call: TRBV5-1; clone_size: NA; d_call: NA; cdr3_nt: TGCGCCAGCAGCTTGACGGGGATGAACACTGAAGCTTTCTTT; cdr3_aa: CASSLTGMNTEAFF
j_call: TRBJ2-1; v_call: TRBV9; clone_size: NA; d_call: NA; cdr3_nt: TGTGCCAGCAGCGTAGTAGGGAGCTCCTACAATGAGCAGTTCTTC; cdr3_aa: CASSVVGSSYNEQFF